This T cell receptor (beta chain) is drawn from a study of Graves' ophthalmopathy and Graves' hyperthyroidism. Study-wide background: Blood was drawn at initial diagnosis, before any treatment.

Findings and caveats of the study: Among thyroid clonotypes expanded above 0.001 frequency, most also appeared in blood.

Isolation of PBMCs was performed using over 8.5 ml of fresh peripheral blood. Amplifying from RNA transcripts, the study obtained TCR beta CDR3 regions. An initial RT-PCR round employing HTBI primers preceded a second-round multiplex PCR. A single record per CDR3 protein comes from TCRdb applying MiXCR to the multiplex PCR reads. The repertoire includes about 700,000 distinct CDR3 sequences, just over 40% of them detected once, and over 2.5% sits in the top ten. J was trimmed by 2 bases and V by 6 bases; bases with no gene match: 9. This CDR3 contains 16 residues. This clonotype was detected many times. Its target is unknown.

This receptor was identified in an adult man with Graves' ophthalmopathy. V usage is TRBV12-3 or TRBV12-4 and J usage is TRBJ2-5, with TRBD1 identical over 10 bases. Material for sequencing was peripheral blood. CDR3 amino acids: CASSPSRDRGQETQYF. In DNA, the CDR3 is TGTGCCAGCAGCCCAAGCCGGGACAGGGGTCAAGAGACCCAGTACTTC.